These 18 T cell receptor beta chains were sequenced from one sample in a study of PD-1 blockade in mismatch repair-deficient tumors. Sequenced by immunoSEQ multiplex PCR; TCRdb stores in-frame clones only, minus some. The sample includes about 9,800 clones, about 86% of them seen just once. Their cognate antigens are unknown. Stated time point: approximately 11-day in vitro stimulation with candidate neoantigen peptide 2. The material sequenced was cells cultured in vitro, taken from a patient treated with pembrolizumab. Receptor source: an adult with mismatch repair-deficient cancer.

The chain joins TRBV7-9 to TRBJ2-7; no clear D. V lost 3 bases and J 2 bases, leaving 14 bases between the germline ends. Germline values: CDR1 SEHNR, CDR2 FQNEAQ (reference sequence). This CDR3 comprises 15 residues. The CDR3 spells CASSFIRQVAYEQYF. The CDR3 coding sequence is TGTGCCAGCAGCTTCATTCGCCAGGTCGCCTACGAGCAGTACTTC.

The chain recombines TRBV27 with TRBJ2-7, with TRBD1 as a possible D gene (6 bases). Trimming stripped 6 bases from V and 0 bases from J, with 12 bases between. Germline V gives CDR1 MNHEY, CDR2 SMNVEV (reference sequence). The length of the CDR3 is 14 residues. The CDR3 coding sequence is TGTGCCAGCAGCCCCCACAGGGCCTCCTACGAGCAGTACTTC. Amino acid sequence: CASSPHRASYEQYF.

The genes are TRBV12-5 and TRBJ2-2; no clear D. Germline CDR1 reads LGHNT; CDR2 reads FRNRAP. This CDR3 contains 13 residues. Trimming pared 7 bases from V and 6 bases from J, leaving 12 bases between. The CDR3 reads CASDSARAGELFF. The CDR3 DNA follows: TGTGCTAGTGATTCAGCCAGAGCCGGGGAGCTGTTTTTT.

The chain couples TRBV21-1 to TRBJ1-6. TRBV21-1 is classified as a pseudogene. This CDR3 spans 14 amino acids. CDR3 residues: CASSKVRFNSPLHF. The CDR3 DNA reads TGTGCCAGCAGCAAAGTTCGATTCAATTCACCCCTCCACTTT.

The chain combines TRBV5-1 with TRBJ2-7; possibly TRBD1 for D (5 bases). The germline V and J ends were trimmed by 2 bases and 2 bases, with 11 bases remaining between them. Germline V CDR1 and CDR2: SGHRS, YFSETQ. The CDR3 loop spans 14 amino acids. The CDR3 is CASSFSQGAYEQYF. The DNA of the CDR3 is TGCGCCAGCAGCTTTTCGCAGGGCGCCTACGAGCAGTACTTC. Drawing the rest from reference TRBV5-1 and TRBJ2-7, the complete variable domain is KAGVTQTPRYLIKTRGQQVTLSCSPISGHRSVSWYQQTPGQGLQFLFEYFSETQRNKGNFPGRFSGRQFSNSRSEMNVSTLELGDSALYLCASSFSQGAYEQYFGPGTRLTVT.

This rearrangement joins TRBV7-9 to TRBJ2-1; TRBD2 agrees at 9 bases. Germline loops: CDR1 SEHNR, CDR2 FQNEAQ (reference sequence). The CDR3 covers 19 residues. V shed 7 bases and J 4 bases; nucleotides not matched to a gene: 20. The CDR3 DNA follows: TGTGCCAGCACGGGGAAACAATCGAGTACTAGCGGGTTTTACAATGAGCAGTTCTTC. It codes for CASTGKQSSTSGFYNEQFF.

The chain has TRBV28 and TRBJ2-6; no clear D. CDR1 is MDHEN and CDR2 is SYDVKM in the germline V gene. This CDR3 has 16 amino acids. Trimming pared 5 bases from V and 0 bases from J, leaving 11 bases between. The CDR3 region is CASSTLRSSGANVLTF. The CDR3 DNA follows: TGTGCCAGCAGTACCCTTCGGAGCTCTGGGGCCAACGTCCTGACTTTC.

CDR3 amino acids: CASSGGTGTYEQYF. For the CDR3, the DNA is TGTGCCAGCAGTGGGGGGACAGGTACCTACGAGCAGTACTTC. The genes are TRBV6-1 and TRBJ2-7, with 8 positions matching TRBD1. The germline V gene encodes CDR1 MNHNS and CDR2 SASEGT. CDR3 length equals 14 residues. V shed 4 bases, J shed 2 bases, and the junction held 4 bases outside the gene matches.

This rearrangement joins TRBV2 to TRBJ2-5; maybe TRBD2 (5 bases). Germline CDR1 SNHLY, CDR2 FYNNEI. This CDR3 is 11 amino acids long. V was pared by 7 bases and J by 4 bases, with 7 bases between. This CDR3 is CASIRGETQYF. CDR3 in DNA: TGTGCCAGCATTCGGGGAGAGACCCAGTACTTC.

This clone was detected only a few times. The chain combines TRBV27 with TRBJ1-2; 7 bases are shared with TRBD1. Looked up from germline, CDR1 is MNHEY and CDR2 is SMNVEV (reference sequence). V was clipped by 3 bases and J by 6 bases; unmatched bases: 7. The length of the CDR3 is 14 residues. The CDR3 bases are TGTGCCAGCAGTTTTCGTAGACAGGGAAATGGCTACACCTTC. Amino acid sequence: CASSFRRQGNGYTF.

The V call is TRBV9, the J call TRBJ1-1; the D gene is possibly TRBD1 (5 bases). The CDR3 runs to 14 residues. V shed 4 bases and J shed 3 bases, with 13 bases lying between them. CDR1 and CDR2 (germline): SGDLS, YYNGEE. CDR3 in amino acids: CASSPTAKDTEAFF. CDR3 DNA sequence: TGTGCCAGCAGCCCGACAGCAAAGGACACTGAAGCTTTCTTT.

The V and J genes are TRBV30 and TRBJ1-1; no reliable D call. This CDR3 contains 13 residues. Germline V gene data show CDR1 as GTSNPN and CDR2 as SVGIG (reference sequence). Trimming took off 0 bases at V and 8 bases at J, with 13 bases between the two ends. Here the CDR3 reads CAWSVLSTAEAFF. CDR3 nucleotides: TGTGCCTGGAGTGTACTCTCTACAGCCGAAGCTTTCTTT.

The chain is built from TRBV29-1 and TRBJ2-7; 7 nucleotides line up with TRBD1. The CDR3 is 13 residues long. Germline V gene data show CDR1 as SQVTM and CDR2 as ANQGSEA. V shed 5 bases and J 3 bases; nucleotides not matched to a gene: 7. The DNA for the CDR3 is TGCAGCGTTATCGACAGGGAAGGCTACGAGCAGTACTTC. Translation: CSVIDREGYEQYF.

The V call is TRBV18, the J call TRBJ2-3; 9 nucleotides line up with TRBD1. The V gene's germline CDR1 is KGHSH and CDR2 LQKENI. The length of the CDR3 is 16 residues. V gave up 1 base and J gave up 2 bases; unmatched junction bases: 4. CDR3 nucleotides: TGTGCCAGCTCACCACAAGGACAGGGGACCACAGATACGCAGTATTTT. It codes for CASSPQGQGTTDTQYF.

The chain is built from TRBV5-1 and TRBJ2-5; 7 bases line up with TRBD2. The CDR3 has 15 residues. Per the germline V gene, CDR1 is SGHRS and CDR2 is YFSETQ. V dropped 1 base and J dropped 4; count of bases not matched to a gene: 7. As DNA, the CDR3 is TGCGCCAGCAGCTTGTATGGGGGGGTGCGAGAGACCCAGTACTTC. This translates into CASSLYGGVRETQYF. The full variable domain, completed using reference TRBV5-1 and TRBJ2-5, is KAGVTQTPRYLIKTRGQQVTLSCSPISGHRSVSWYQQTPGQGLQFLFEYFSETQRNKGNFPGRFSGRQFSNSRSEMNVSTLELGDSALYLCASSLYGGVRETQYFGPGTRLLVL.

The CDR3 DNA is TGTGCCAGCAGTAGACAGGTGTGGGGGAGCACTGAAGCTTTCTTT. Translating it yields CASSRQVWGSTEAFF. The rearrangement joins TRBV28 to TRBJ1-1; the D gene is possibly TRBD1 (6 bases). V was pared by 5 bases and J by 4 bases, with 17 bases between. Germline lookup yields CDR1 MDHEN and CDR2 SYDVKM. The CDR3 spans 15 residues.

This chain connects TRBV27 to TRBJ1-3; no firm D call. The CDR3 runs to 13 residues. V was shortened by 6 bases and J by 3 bases, with 9 bases between the two germline ends. The germline V gene has CDR1 MNHEY and CDR2 SMNVEV (reference sequence). Written as DNA, the CDR3 is TGTGCCAGCAGACTCTCGGGTGGAAACACCATATATTTT. Amino acids: CASRLSGGNTIYF.

The J gene is TRBJ1-6, the V gene TRBV14; perhaps TRBD1 as D (6 bases). Trimming stripped 1 base from V and 2 bases from J, with 6 bases between. This CDR3 region has 15 residues. Per germline, CDR1 SGHDN and CDR2 FVKESK. As DNA, the CDR3 is TGTGCCAGCAGCCAAGGGACAGCCTATAATTCACCCCTCCACTTT. It codes for CASSQGTAYNSPLHF.